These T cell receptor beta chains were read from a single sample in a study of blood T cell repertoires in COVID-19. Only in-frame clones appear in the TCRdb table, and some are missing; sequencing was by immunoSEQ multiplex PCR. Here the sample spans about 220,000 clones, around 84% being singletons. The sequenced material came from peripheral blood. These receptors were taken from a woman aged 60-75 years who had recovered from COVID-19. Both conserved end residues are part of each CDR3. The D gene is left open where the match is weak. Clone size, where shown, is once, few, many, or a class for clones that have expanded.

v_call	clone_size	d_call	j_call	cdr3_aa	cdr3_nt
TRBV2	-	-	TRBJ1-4	CASTWTDSNEKLFF	TGTGCCAGCACTTGGACAGACTCTAATGAAAAACTGTTTTTT
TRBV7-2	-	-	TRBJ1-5	CASSLVGGGNNQPQHF	TGTGCCAGCAGCTTAGTGGGGGGGGGAAACAATCAGCCCCAGCATTTT
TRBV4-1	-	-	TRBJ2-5	CASSRAGTRVQETQYF	TGCGCCAGCAGCCGTGCTGGGACTCGAGTACAAGAGACCCAGTACTTC
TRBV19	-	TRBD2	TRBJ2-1	CASSIAGLAGHEQFF	TGTGCCAGTAGTATCGCCGGACTAGCGGGACATGAGCAGTTCTTC
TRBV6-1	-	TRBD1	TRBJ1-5	CASSGRGGWDRYSNQPQHF	TGTGCCAGCAGTGGGAGGGGAGGTTGGGACAGATATAGCAATCAGCCCCAGCATTTT
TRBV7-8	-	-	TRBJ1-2	CASSSQYGYTF	TGTGCCAGCAGCTCCCAATATGGCTACACCTTC
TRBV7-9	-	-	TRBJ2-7	CASSLGASSYEQYF	TGTGCCAGCAGCTTAGGCGCTAGCTCCTACGAGCAGTACTTC
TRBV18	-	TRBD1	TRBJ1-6	CASSPGTGGDTYNSPLHF	TGTGCCAGCTCACCTGGGACAGGGGGAGACACCTATAATTCACCCCTCCACTTT
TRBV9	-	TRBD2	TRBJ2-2	CASSDTSGATGELFF	TGTGCCAGCAGCGACACTAGCGGGGCCACCGGGGAGCTGTTTTTT
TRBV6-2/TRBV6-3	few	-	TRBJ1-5	CASTSSTGRGNQPQHF	TGTGCCAGCACTTCCTCCACAGGGAGAGGCAATCAGCCCCAGCATTTT
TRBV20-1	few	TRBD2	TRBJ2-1	CSASSFGGAPNNEQFF	TGCAGTGCTAGTTCGTTCGGGGGGGCACCCAACAATGAGCAGTTCTTC
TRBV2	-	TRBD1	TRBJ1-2	CASSRRTGGNNGYTF	TGTGCCAGCAGTCGACGGACAGGGGGCAACAATGGCTACACCTTC
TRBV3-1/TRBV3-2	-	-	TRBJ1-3	CASSQDLRSGNTIYF	TGTGCCAGCAGCCAAGATCTTCGTTCCGGAAACACCATATATTTT
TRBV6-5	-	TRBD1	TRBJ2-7	CASSPQGARFYEQYF	TGTGCCAGCAGCCCACAGGGGGCGCGATTTTACGAGCAGTACTTC
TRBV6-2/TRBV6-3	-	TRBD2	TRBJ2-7	CASSPRGGSYEQYF	TGTGCCAGCAGCCCCCGGGGGGGCTCCTACGAGCAGTACTTC
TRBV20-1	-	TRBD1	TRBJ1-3	CSASLQGSGNTIYF	TGCAGTGCTAGTCTACAGGGGAGCGGAAACACCATATATTTT
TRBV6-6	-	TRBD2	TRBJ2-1	CASSYSRAGGEQFF	TGTGCCAGCAGTTACTCAAGAGCGGGAGGTGAGCAGTTCTTC
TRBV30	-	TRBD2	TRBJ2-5	CAWTPHPSGGNQETQYF	TGTGCCTGGACGCCTCACCCTAGCGGGGGGAACCAAGAGACCCAGTACTTC
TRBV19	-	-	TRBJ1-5	CATKRAGDSNQPQHF	TGTGCCACAAAACGCGCAGGGGATAGCAATCAGCCCCAGCATTTT
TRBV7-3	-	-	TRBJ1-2	CASSPTPQVGYTF	TGTGCCAGCAGCCCCACACCCCAGGTCGGCTACACCTTC